This T cell receptor (beta chain) emerged from a study of OX40 agonist ivuxolimab in advanced cancers. About the study as a whole: The costimulatory receptor OX40 (CD134) was targeted by ivuxolimab, a fully human IgG2 agonistic monoclonal antibody. Intravenous ivuxolimab was administered to patients every 2 weeks at six dose levels: 0.01, 0.1, 0.3, 1.5, 3 and 10 mg/kg. Of the roughly 50 dose-escalation patients, hepatocellular carcinoma was present in roughly 19, melanoma in approximately 15, renal cell carcinoma in 9 and head and neck cancer in 9. In the dose-escalation cohort, more than 75% of patients were male, and the mean age was approximately 60 years, with a range of roughly 20 to 80. Patients were allowed to have had prior anti-PD-1, anti-PD-L1 or anti-CTLA-4 therapy, and approximately 40% of the dose-escalation patients had previously received checkpoint inhibitors. Partial responses were achieved by three dose-escalation patients, of whom one had hepatocellular carcinoma and two had cutaneous melanoma. The point of sequencing TCRbeta in the periphery was to test whether ivuxolimab changed TCR sequence diversity and drove clonal T-cell expansion. The monotherapy dose-escalation portion (N of about 57 patients) of the phase I ivuxolimab trial is reported in the paper.

The trial excluded patients who had a history of autoimmune disease or were on systemic immunosuppression. Peripheral blood for TCR sequencing was collected from all dose cohorts at baseline, on cycle 4 day 1, and on cycle 7 day 1. The samples were drawn from a first-in-human, open-label, multicenter phase I dose-escalation trial of ivuxolimab. The trial enrolled adults with locally advanced or metastatic head and neck squamous cell, hepatocellular, melanoma or renal cell carcinoma. CD4+ and CD8+ T cells were sorted separately from peripheral blood before TCR sequencing. A note on this clone: The antigen it binds to is not known. The sample holds no much larger clone one base away, and base qualities are not on file.

Genomic DNA was isolated from the sorted cells so that the TCRbeta CDR3 region could be sequenced. The immunoSEQ Assay was used to sequence the TCRbeta CDR3 regions. The source is immuneACCESS, and TCRdb retained only in-frame sequences with V and J called. Part of the clones is not carried over; for the studies checked, unresolved V genes explain less than half of this, and the remainder is unexplained. For this sample the table gives approximately 27,000 clones, of which about four fifths were detected only once. Roughly 15% of the sample comes from the top ten. What the authors observed across the whole study: After ivuxolimab, CD8+ T cells had more expanded clones than CD4+ T cells on average. In the 0.1-3.0 mg/kg groups, partial responders were among the patients with the lowest normalized peripheral clonal expansion, particularly in CD8+ T cells. At doses of 0.1 to 3.0 mg/kg, clonal expansion of both CD4+ and CD8+ blood T cells was observed from baseline to week 6. Antigen specificity was not determined for the clonally expanded peripheral T cells. Low levels of normalized T-cell clonal expansion were also seen in some nonresponding patients.

The CDR3 covers 14 residues, taking in both the cysteine and the phenylalanine. CDR3 DNA is the only sequence kept; it has 42 bases, read in frame from the first base. V and J are truncated by 1 base and 5 bases respectively, leaving an intervening sequence of 9 bases. Reading the germline V gene (reference sequence) gives CDR1 GTSNPN and CDR2 SVGIG. The sequence was obtained from an adult with an advanced solid tumor such as melanoma, head and neck, liver or kidney cancer. Recombination connected TRBV30 to TRBJ1-6, with no confidently assigned D gene. This specimen consisted of CD4+ or CD8+ T cells sorted from blood, obtained in a trial of the OX40 agonist ivuxolimab. The DNA sequence is given as TGTGCCTGGAGTGGGGAGATAAATAATTCACCCCTCCACTTT. Its amino acids are CAWSGEINNSPLHF.